This TCR beta chain was obtained from a study of blood T cell repertoires in COVID-19. The overall study: Acute and convalescent COVID-19 specimens originated in the United States, Italy and Spain. PBMCs, B-cell-depleted T cells, or T cells were the source of the cDNA or gDNA that made up the material.

The CDR3 runs 14 residues. J gave up 3 bases and V 7 bases, and 9 bases lay outside the gene matches. The germline V gene has CDR1 MDHEN and CDR2 SYDVKM. In the original workflow: Estimation of nucleated cell counts relied on the amplification of reference gene primers. Clones were read by immunoSEQ multiplex PCR, and TCRdb kept only the in-frame ones, dropping some. The D gene and trimming were derived from the DNA, and the V and J assignments and clone size from that table. The sample holds some 77,000 clones, around 89% seen once. This clonotype was obtained from a woman aged 80 or older with active or convalescent COVID-19. The sample consisted of peripheral blood. This sequence joins TRBV28 and TRBJ2-7; 7 bases line up with TRBD1. The CDR3: CASTLTGQGYEQYF. CDR3 nucleotides: TGTGCCAGCACTTTGACAGGGCAGGGCTACGAGCAGTACTTC.